The entry below describes one T cell receptor (beta chain). What antigen it recognizes has not been identified. No qualities accompany the bases; no much larger clone lies one base away. The time point label corresponds to: about 28 days (+/-7) after the second vaccine dose. AZD1222 recipients whose second dose came at about 4 weeks and those whose second dose came at about 12 weeks were combined into one group, since spike-specific TCR depth and breadth did not differ between the two schedules. Samples from vaccinated people were obtained from the UK trials COV001 and COV002, which included a single-blind randomized controlled phase 2/3 trial of AZD1222 (ChAdOx1 nCoV-19) in healthy adults. For TCRbeta chain sequencing, PBMC samples were collected from trial participants at day 0 and at day 28 after the second dose. The data belong to a study of T cell responses to AZD1222 COVID-19 vaccine (dated by TCRdb to 2020 to 2023). For context, the study as a whole: A total of over 230 trial participants underwent TCR sequencing, of whom 200 to 220 received two doses of AZD1222 and around 26 received two doses of the MenACWY control vaccine. Trial participants were enrolled by age into 18-55, 56-69 and 70-plus year subgroups, with approximately 150, 30 and 60 TCR-sequenced participants respectively.

The V and J ends are trimmed by 7 bases and 3 bases, leaving 24 bases between them. Including the terminal cysteine and phenylalanine, the CDR3 comprises 17 residues. The kept DNA is CDR3 alone, 51 bases in frame from the first base. Looking up the germline V gene yields CDR1 SNHLY and CDR2 FYNNEI. Paper-wide results and their limitations: After two AZD1222 doses, spike-specific TCR breadth and depth were significantly higher than at day 0 and than in MenACWY recipients. CD4 TCRs associated with the vaccine covered the entire spike protein, and the dominant responses were in regions 160-218 and 743-854. Only a handful of AZD1222 recipients were SARS-CoV-2 seropositive at baseline, limiting conclusions about previously exposed vaccinees. Participants were mostly white British, with more females than males. The authors suggested clonal diversity may have been underestimated. Because no samples from the day 14 peak response were available, repertoires could be characterized only after the peak T cell response. Reportedly, close to half of the unique spike-specific TCRs recognized epitopes lying outside the regions that are mutated in the B.1.351 and B.1.1.7 variants. In the small 56-69-year group, the increase in depth fell short of significance, most likely because of low power.

The CDR3 regions of human TCRbeta chains were analyzed by immunosequencing. The study's processing was this. Repertoire TCRs were matched against a reference library of SARS-CoV-2-specific TCRs generated with the MIRA antigen-specificity platform. Breadth was defined as the fraction of unique TCRs that were SARS-CoV-2-associated. Depth was defined as the fraction of total T cells that were SARS-CoV-2-associated. Using the MIRA data, every spike-specific TCR was mapped to the spike region that the TCR reacted to and assigned to either a CD4 or a CD8 class. Log10-transformed breadth and depth values were compared by one-way ANOVA with Sidak's multiple comparisons tests. In TCRdb, the immuneACCESS table is reduced to in-frame sequences with V and J assigned. These tables do not hold every clone; where another copy was compared, an unresolved V gene accounts for under half, and the others remain unexplained. The DNA gave D and trimming, while V, J and clone size come from that table. Within this sample are 15,000 to 20,000 clones, with roughly 76% of them counted one time only. 21% of the sample lies in the top ten.

The material sequenced was peripheral blood, taken 28 days after the second AZD1222 dose. The origin of this receptor is an adult who received the AZD1222 COVID-19 vaccine. The chain joins TRBV2 to TRBJ1-1; a tentative D call is TRBD1 (5 bases match). The CDR3 loop reads CASTGRPASPRDTEAFF. In nucleotides, the sequence is TGTGCCAGCACGGGTAGACCGGCTAGCCCCAGGGACACTGAAGCTTTCTTT.